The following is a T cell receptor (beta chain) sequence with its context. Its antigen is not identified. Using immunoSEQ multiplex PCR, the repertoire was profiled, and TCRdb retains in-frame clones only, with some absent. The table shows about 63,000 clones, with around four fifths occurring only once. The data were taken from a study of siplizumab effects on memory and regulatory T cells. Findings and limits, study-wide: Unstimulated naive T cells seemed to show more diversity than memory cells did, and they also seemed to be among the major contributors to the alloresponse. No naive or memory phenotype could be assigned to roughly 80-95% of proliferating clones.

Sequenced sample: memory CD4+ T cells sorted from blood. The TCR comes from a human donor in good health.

CDR3 coding DNA: TGTGCCAGCAGCCTCGGAGGGGCGGAGACCCAGTACTTC. Protein: CASSLGGAETQYF. The gene calls are TRBV11-2 and TRBJ2-5; D may be TRBD2 (6 bases). Trimming stripped 5 bases from V and 5 bases from J, with 12 bases between. The germline CDR1 and CDR2 sequences are SGHAT and FQNNGV. This CDR3 has 13 amino acids.